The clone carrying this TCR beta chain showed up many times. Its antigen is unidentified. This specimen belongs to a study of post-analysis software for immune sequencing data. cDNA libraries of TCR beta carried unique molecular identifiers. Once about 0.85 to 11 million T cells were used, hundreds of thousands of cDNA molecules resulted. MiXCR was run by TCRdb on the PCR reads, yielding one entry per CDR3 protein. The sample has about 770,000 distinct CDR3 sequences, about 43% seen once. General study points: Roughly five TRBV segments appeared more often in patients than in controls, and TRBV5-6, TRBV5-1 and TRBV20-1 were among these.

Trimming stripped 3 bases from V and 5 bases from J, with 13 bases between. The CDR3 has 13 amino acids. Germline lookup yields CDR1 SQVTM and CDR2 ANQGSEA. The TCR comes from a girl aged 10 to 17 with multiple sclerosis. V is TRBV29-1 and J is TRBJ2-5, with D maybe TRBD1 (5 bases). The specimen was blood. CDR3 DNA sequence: TGCAGCGTTGATGAGGCAGGGTGGGAGACCCAGTACTTC. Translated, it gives CSVDEAGWETQYF.